This T cell receptor (beta chain) was obtained from a study of CD8+CD57+ T cells in acquired aplastic anemia. Study in general: The study obtained an average of about 3.1 ug of DNA from sorted CD4+ and CD8+ cells.

Per the germline V gene, CDR1 is SNHLY and CDR2 is FYNNEI. This CDR3 comprises 15 residues. With V trimmed by 5 bases and J by 4 bases, 7 bases remained unmatched. Comment on this clonotype: Its antigen is unidentified.

Study-level points and caveats: Simpson's diversity of CD8+ cells was not significantly different in patients compared with controls.

By flow cytometry, patients selected for sequencing had shown an expansion of CD8+CD57+ cells. It was genomic DNA that served as the template for profiling TCR beta VDJ and CDR3. From the reads, TCRdb called clonotypes with MiXCR, one entry per CDR3 protein. Of 150,000 to 160,000 distinct CDR3 sequences detected, just over 50% appear once; the ten largest clones hold 9.5% to 15%. Sequencing was performed on sorted CD4+, CD8+, or CD8+CD57+ T cells (not recorded which) from PBMCs. This TCR was recovered from a human donor with aplastic anemia. The chain recombines TRBV2 with TRBJ2-2; 7 bases agree with TRBD1. In DNA form, the CDR3 reads TGTGCCAGCAGTCGTAGGGGGCCGGTCACCGGGGAGCTGTTTTTT. It encodes CASSRRGPVTGELFF. Together with reference TRBV2 and TRBJ2-2, the CDR3 gives the full variable domain: EPEVTQTPSHQVTQMGQEVILRCVPISNHLYFYWYRQILGQKVEFLVSFYNNEISEKSEIFDDQFSVERPDGSNFTLKIRSTKLEDSAMYFCASSRRGPVTGELFFGEGSRLTVL.